The 31 T cell receptor beta chains below all came from one sample that was sequenced in a study of OX40 agonist ivuxolimab in advanced cancers. The protocol was immunoSEQ multiplex PCR, while the TCRdb copy is restricted to in-frame clones and leaves out a portion. The sample comprises approximately 58,000 clones, around 90% of which are singletons, and about 0.46% rests with the top ten. Sequenced material: CD4+ or CD8+ T cells sorted from blood, taken in a trial of the OX40 agonist ivuxolimab. Every receptor here comes from an adult with an advanced solid tumor such as melanoma, head and neck, liver or kidney cancer.

This chain uses TRBV25-1 with TRBJ1-1, with 8 bases that match TRBD1. CDR1 and CDR2 (germline): MGHDK, SYGVNS. The CDR3 length is 15 residues. Trimming removed 4 bases from V and 1 base from J; junction bases left unmatched: 5. CDR3 sequence (DNA): TGTGCCAGCAGTGGAGGGGGGACAGGGAACACTGAAGCTTTCTTT. It encodes CASSGGGTGNTEAFF.

About this clone: Mismatch with germline at one junction end may stem from a read error. J is TRBJ2-1 and V is TRBV27; TRBD2 aligns across 11 bases. Germline loops: CDR1 MNHEY, CDR2 SMNVEV (reference sequence). The CDR3 contains 14 residues. Here the CDR3 reads CASCLAGGRSEQFF. CDR3 nucleotide sequence: TGTGCCAGCTGTTTAGCGGGAGGGAGGTCGGAGCAGTTCTTC.

This clone was seen more than once but under ten times. V usage is TRBV7-9 and J usage is TRBJ1-1; no clear D gene. The CDR3 is 12 amino acids. Germline CDR1 is SEHNR and CDR2 is FQNEAQ (reference sequence). Trimming cost V 9 bases and J 1 base, with 9 bases left between them. The CDR3 DNA sequence: TGTGCCAGTCTTCTGGAGAACACTGAAGCTTTCTTT. Translating it yields CASLLENTEAFF. The whole variable domain, remainder taken from reference TRBV7-9 and TRBJ1-1, is DTGVSQNPRHKITKRGQNVTFRCDPISEHNRLYWYRQTLGQGPEFLTYFQNEAQLEKSRLLSDRFSAERPKGSFSTLEIQRTEQGDSAMYLCASLLENTEAFFGQGTRLTVV.

The V call is TRBV19, the J call TRBJ1-5; no reliable D call. The ends were cut back, 3 bases at V and 4 bases at J, with 16 bases in the middle. The CDR3 loop spans 16 amino acids. Germline-derived CDR1 and CDR2 are LNHDA and SQIVND (reference sequence). CDR3 DNA sequence: TGTGCCAGTAGTATCTACGGGCCGGCGGGGAATCAGCCCCAGCATTTT. Translated: CASSIYGPAGNQPQHF. The whole variable domain, filled in from reference TRBV19 and TRBJ1-5, reads DGGITQSPKYLFRKEGQNVTLSCEQNLNHDAMYWYRQDPGQGLRLIYYSQIVNDFQKGDIAEGYSVSREKKESFPLTVTSAQKNPTAFYLCASSIYGPAGNQPQHFGDGTRLSIL.

The V gene is TRBV12-5, the J gene TRBJ1-2, with D perhaps TRBD1 (6 bases). The CDR3 runs to 14 residues. Germline loops: CDR1 LGHNT, CDR2 FRNRAP. V was trimmed by 6 bases and J by 13 bases, leaving 24 bases between them. DNA of the CDR3: TGTGCTAGTGGCCCCCCCGGGACAAATGCCCCTGGCACCTTC. The encoded protein is CASGPPGTNAPGTF.

The J gene is TRBJ1-2, the V gene TRBV28; 8 bases are shared with TRBD1. This CDR3 has 17 residues. The V and J ends lost 2 bases and 4 bases, in that order; junction bases with no gene match: 12. The germline gives CDR1 MDHEN, CDR2 SYDVKM. The CDR3 spells CASSLLSGQGAAYGYTF. For the CDR3, the DNA is TGTGCCAGCAGTTTACTCTCTGGGCAGGGGGCAGCCTATGGCTACACCTTC.

This sequence joins TRBV11-2 and TRBJ2-6; D tentatively fits TRBD1 or TRBD2 (6 bases each). Germline lookup yields CDR1 SGHAT and CDR2 FQNNGV. V was trimmed by 8 bases and J by 0 bases, leaving 14 bases between them. The CDR3 sequence is 16 residues long. CDR3 region: CASGISGASGANVLTF. The CDR3 coding sequence is TGTGCCAGCGGAATATCGGGGGCCTCTGGGGCCAACGTCCTGACTTTC.

V is TRBV15 and J is TRBJ1-2, with 9 bases identical to TRBD1. This CDR3 region has 17 residues. Germline V gene lookup returns CDR1 LNHNV and CDR2 YYDKDF (reference sequence). Trimming removed 5 bases from V and 3 bases from J; junction bases left unmatched: 13. The CDR3 coding sequence is TGTGCCACCAGCCTACATCCGGGACAGGGAGCAGACTATGGCTACACCTTC. Translating gives CATSLHPGQGADYGYTF.

The chain is built from TRBV27 and TRBJ2-4; D is uncertain. Germline V gives CDR1 MNHEY, CDR2 SMNVEV (reference sequence). V was trimmed by 5 bases and J by 0 bases, leaving 17 bases between them. The CDR3 covers 17 residues. CDR3 sequence (DNA): TGTGCCAGCAGTCCCCTCCTAGGTCCAAAAGCCAAAAACATTCAGTACTTC. This encodes CASSPLLGPKAKNIQYF.

The chain joins TRBV7-2 to TRBJ1-2; no firm D call. The CDR3 has 15 residues. Germline lookup yields CDR1 SGHTA and CDR2 FQGNSA. V was pared by 1 base and J by 2 bases, with 11 bases between. CDR3 amino acids: CASSLGSRTNYGYTF. The CDR3, as DNA: TGTGCCAGCAGCTTAGGGAGCAGGACCAACTATGGCTACACCTTC.

The gene calls are TRBV9 and TRBJ2-6; D might be TRBD1 or TRBD2, each matching 5 bases. The V end was cut by 0 bases, the J end by 0 bases, with 13 bases between. CDR1 is SGDLS, CDR2 YYNGEE, per germline. This CDR3 is 18 amino acids long. CDR3 in amino acids: CASSVGAGRSSGANVLTF. In DNA form, the CDR3 reads TGTGCCAGCAGCGTAGGGGCAGGGAGAAGCTCTGGGGCCAACGTCCTGACTTTC.

The rearrangement links TRBV7-2 to TRBJ1-5; TRBD1 aligns across 7 bases. Germline CDR1 and CDR2: SGHTA and FQGNSA. V shed 6 bases and J 2 bases; nucleotides not matched to a gene: 4. This CDR3 region has 14 residues. The CDR3: CASSHRGGNQPQHF. CDR3 nucleotide sequence: TGTGCCAGCAGTCACAGGGGCGGCAATCAGCCCCAGCATTTT.

The chain couples TRBV9 to TRBJ2-2; TRBD1 might be the D (5 bases). This CDR3 has 12 amino acids. CDR1 is SGDLS and CDR2 is YYNGEE in the germline V gene. Trimming took off 9 bases at V and 3 bases at J, with 9 bases between the two ends. CDR3 sequence (DNA): TGTGCCACACAAGGGGACACCGGGGAGCTGTTTTTT. This gives the protein CATQGDTGELFF.

The genes are TRBV11-3 and TRBJ1-2; possible D gene TRBD1, 6 bases. The V gene's germline CDR1 is SGHNT and CDR2 YENEEA. The CDR3 totals 15 residues. Between the trimmed V and J ends, which lost 5 bases and 1 base, there was a span of 14 bases. Here the CDR3 DNA reads TGTGCCAGCAGCGGGGGGGGCGGAGTTAACTATGGCTACACCTTC. Its translation: CASSGGGGVNYGYTF. Using reference TRBV11-3 and TRBJ1-2 for the parts outside the CDR3, the full variable domain is EAGVVQSPRYKIIEKKQPVAFWCNPISGHNTLYWYLQNLGQGPELLIRYENEEAVDDSQLPKDRFSAERLKGVDSTLKIQPAELGDSAVYLCASSGGGGVNYGYTFGSGTRLTVV.

This clone showed up just a few times. The chain recombines TRBV5-4 with TRBJ2-5; D is possibly TRBD2 (5 bases). The CDR3 loop spans 16 amino acids. Trimming stripped 4 bases from V and 2 bases from J, with 18 bases between. Germline CDR1 is SGHNT and CDR2 is YYREEE (reference sequence). DNA for the CDR3: TGTGCCAGCAGCCGGGCCGGACGCGGCGGGCAAGAGACCCAGTACTTC. This gives the protein CASSRAGRGGQETQYF. Looking up the rest from reference TRBV5-4 and TRBJ2-5 gives the full variable domain: ETGVTQSPTHLIKTRGQQVTLRCSSQSGHNTVSWYQQALGQGPQFIFQYYREEENGRGNFPPRFSGLQFPNYSSELNVNALELDDSALYLCASSRAGRGGQETQYFGPGTRLLVL.

The rearrangement uses TRBV19 and TRBJ1-1; 7 bases agree with TRBD1. J gave up 5 bases and V 4 bases, and 13 bases lay outside the gene matches. The CDR3 has 16 residues. Germline values: CDR1 LNHDA, CDR2 SQIVND (reference sequence). CDR3: CASSKRDGRGGTEAFF. The CDR3 bases are TGTGCCAGTAGTAAAAGGGACGGCAGGGGGGGAACTGAAGCTTTCTTT.

V and J are TRBV19 and TRBJ2-6, with a possible D match to TRBD1 (5 bases). This CDR3 contains 15 residues. Deletions cut 3 bases from V and 4 bases from J, with 10 bases between. Germline CDR1 reads LNHDA; CDR2 reads SQIVND (reference sequence). CDR3 region: CASSILRAGANVLTF. The CDR3 bases are TGTGCCAGTAGTATCCTCAGGGCGGGGGCCAACGTCCTGACTTTC.

The chain recombines TRBV18 with TRBJ2-2; D remains ambiguous. The CDR3 is made up of 15 amino acids. The V end lost 2 bases, the J end lost 3 bases, and 10 bases lay between the germline ends. Germline assignment: CDR1 KGHSH and CDR2 LQKENI. The CDR3 loop reads CASSPGPVDTGELFF. The CDR3, as DNA: TGTGCCAGCTCACCAGGGCCCGTGGACACCGGGGAGCTGTTTTTT. The entire variable domain, with the rest obtained from reference TRBV18 and TRBJ2-2, is as follows: NAGVMQNPRHLVRRRGQEARLRCSPMKGHSHVYWYRQLPEEGLKFMVYLQKENIIDESGMPKERFSAEFPKEGPSILRIQQVVRGDSAAYFCASSPGPVDTGELFFGEGSRLTVL.

The chain uses TRBV19 and TRBJ1-3; D gene unclear. The germline V gene has CDR1 LNHDA and CDR2 SQIVND (reference sequence). Trimming cost V 5 bases and J 3 bases, with 11 bases left between them. CDR3 length equals 14 residues. CDR3 sequence: CASSPRFDGNTIYF. CDR3 nucleotide sequence: TGTGCCAGTAGTCCAAGGTTTGATGGAAACACCATATATTTT.

V and J are TRBV7-2 and TRBJ1-4, with 8 nucleotides matching TRBD1. J gave up 8 bases and V 6 bases, and 8 bases lay outside the gene matches. The CDR3 spans 14 residues. Germline V gene sequence: CDR1 SGHTA, CDR2 FQGNSA. The CDR3 bases are TGTGCCAGCAGAATGGGGACAGGAAGCGAAAAACTGTTTTTT. As protein: CASRMGTGSEKLFF.

The chain employs TRBV5-1 and TRBJ1-5, with TRBD1 matching 7 bases. The J segment lost 6 bases and the V segment lost 0 bases, leaving 6 bases of the junction unmatched. The CDR3 length is 15 residues. Germline CDR1 is SGHRS and CDR2 is YFSETQ. CDR3 DNA sequence: TGCGCCAGCAGCTTGGGACAGGGAGGAAGTCAGCCCCAGCATTTT. Its protein is CASSLGQGGSQPQHF. The whole variable domain, filled in from reference TRBV5-1 and TRBJ1-5, reads KAGVTQTPRYLIKTRGQQVTLSCSPISGHRSVSWYQQTPGQGLQFLFEYFSETQRNKGNFPGRFSGRQFSNSRSEMNVSTLELGDSALYLCASSLGQGGSQPQHFGDGTRLSIL.

This chain uses TRBV6-5 with TRBJ2-5; the match to TRBD1 covers 9 bases. V shed 8 bases and J 7 bases; nucleotides not matched to a gene: 8. The CDR3 has 13 residues. Germline values: CDR1 MNHEY, CDR2 SVGAGI. CDR3 DNA sequence: TGTGCCAGCGCCCCGGACAGGGGAGGGACCCAGTACTTC. It yields the protein CASAPDRGGTQYF.

This rearrangement joins TRBV7-8 to TRBJ1-6, with D uncertain. V was clipped by 3 bases and J by 6 bases, with 3 bases between them. This CDR3 region has 12 residues. Germline V gene sequence: CDR1 SGHVS, CDR2 FQNEAQ. CDR3 protein: CASSFPNSPLHF. Written as DNA, the CDR3 is TGTGCCAGCAGCTTCCCTAATTCACCCCTCCACTTT.

This rearrangement joins TRBV7-9 to TRBJ2-1, with TRBD1 identical over 8 bases. Losses at the gene ends were 1 base for V and 2 bases for J; bases not matched to a gene: 1. Germline CDR1 is SEHNR and CDR2 is FQNEAQ (reference sequence). The CDR3 totals 15 residues. The CDR3 DNA is TGTGCCAGCAGCTTAGGGACAGGGCCCTACAATGAGCAGTTCTTC. It translates to CASSLGTGPYNEQFF.

The rearrangement links TRBV5-4 to TRBJ2-1, with unresolved D. V lost 0 bases, J lost 0 bases, and 13 bases lay in between. The CDR3 has 17 residues. Germline-derived CDR1 and CDR2 are SGHNT and YYREEE (reference sequence). The CDR3 DNA reads TGTGCCAGCAGCTTGGCCGCGGAGTCAAGCTCCTACAATGAGCAGTTCTTC. Its translation: CASSLAAESSSYNEQFF.

In this sample, this clone turned up once. The chain couples TRBV27 to TRBJ2-7; tentative D call: TRBD2 (5 bases). Germline V gene data show CDR1 as MNHEY and CDR2 as SMNVEV (reference sequence). This CDR3 has 14 amino acids. Trimming took off 4 bases at V and 5 bases at J, with 15 bases between the two ends. CDR3 sequence: CASSYLGKADEQYF. The CDR3 DNA sequence: TGTGCCAGCAGTTATTTGGGCAAAGCGGACGAGCAGTACTTC.

The chain employs TRBV15 and TRBJ2-1, with TRBD2 identical over 11 bases. V trimming: 1 base; J trimming: 9 bases; junction bases outside the gene matches: 8. The CDR3 is 16 residues long. Per germline, CDR1 LNHNV and CDR2 YYDKDF (reference sequence). CDR3 region: CATSRGDTSGRLEQFF. The DNA for the CDR3 is TGTGCCACCAGCAGAGGAGACACTAGCGGGAGACTTGAGCAGTTCTTC.

V and J are TRBV19 and TRBJ2-7; 9 nucleotides agree with TRBD2. From germline, CDR1 is LNHDA and CDR2 SQIVND (reference sequence). The CDR3 length is 15 residues. The V and J ends lost 4 bases and 3 bases, in that order; junction bases with no gene match: 7. CDR3 loop: CASSSRLAGYYEQYF. CDR3 sequence (DNA): TGTGCCAGTAGTAGCCGCCTAGCGGGATACTACGAGCAGTACTTC.

This chain connects TRBV11-2 to TRBJ2-1; 10 nucleotides match TRBD2. Trimming took 0 bases from V and 9 from J; bases not matched to a gene: 8. There are 16 residues in the CDR3. Germline lookup yields CDR1 SGHAT and CDR2 FQNNGV. CDR3 sequence: CASSLDLSSGSFEQFF. CDR3 sequence (DNA): TGTGCCAGCAGCTTAGATCTGTCTAGCGGGAGTTTTGAGCAGTTCTTC.

This sequence joins TRBV15 and TRBJ2-7; 8 nucleotides line up with TRBD1. Germline CDR1 reads LNHNV; CDR2 reads YYDKDF (reference sequence). This CDR3 is built from 16 residues. The ends lost 3 bases at V and 2 bases at J; junction bases unmatched: 9. The CDR3 region has the DNA TGTGCCACCAGCAGGGGGGGAACAGGGGGAGCCTACGAGCAGTACTTC. Translating gives CATSRGGTGGAYEQYF.

This clone has a single count. The chain links TRBV4-1 to TRBJ2-5, with D possibly matching TRBD1 (5 bases). V gave up 2 bases and J gave up 11 bases, with 9 bases separating them. From germline, CDR1 is MGHRA and CDR2 YSYEKL. The CDR3 loop spans 11 amino acids. The CDR3 DNA reads TGCGCCAGCAGCCAAAGACAGCAGCAGTACTTC. As protein: CASSQRQQQYF.